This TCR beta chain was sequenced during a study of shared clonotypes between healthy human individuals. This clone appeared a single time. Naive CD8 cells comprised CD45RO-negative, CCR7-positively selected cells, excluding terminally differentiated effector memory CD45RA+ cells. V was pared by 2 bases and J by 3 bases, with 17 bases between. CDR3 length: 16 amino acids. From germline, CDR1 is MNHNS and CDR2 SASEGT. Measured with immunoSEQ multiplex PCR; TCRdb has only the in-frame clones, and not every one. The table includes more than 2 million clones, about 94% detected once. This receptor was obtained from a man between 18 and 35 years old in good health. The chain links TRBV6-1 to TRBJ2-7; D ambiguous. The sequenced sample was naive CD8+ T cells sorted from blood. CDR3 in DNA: TGTGCCAGCAGTGAAATAACAGCAAACCCTATCTACGAGCAGTACTTC. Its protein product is CASSEITANPIYEQYF.